This entry features one T cell receptor (beta chain) sequence. Its antigen is currently not known. Within one base of it there is no much larger clone, and no base qualities were kept. For sequencing of the TCRbeta CDR3 region, genomic DNA was extracted from the sorted cells. TCRbeta CDR3 regions were sequenced using the immunoSEQ Assay. TCRdb re-hosts the immuneACCESS table, in-frame sequences only. Its copies lack some clones; in the studies checked, an unresolved V gene accounts for under half of them, and the cause for the rest is not known. The sample contains 50,000 to 65,000 clones, about 93% of them found a single time. The biggest ten clones account for just under 25% of the sample. For CDR1 and CDR2, the germline V gene (reference sequence) lists LNHDA and SQIVND. V has 1 base trimmed and J has 3 bases trimmed; junction bases matching no gene number 8. The CDR3 has 16 amino acids, counting the end cysteine and phenylalanine. Only CDR3 DNA remains: 48 bases, in frame from the first base.

These data belong to a study of OX40 agonist ivuxolimab in advanced cancers. Looking at the study overall: Ivuxolimab was an agonistic, fully human IgG2 monoclonal antibody directed against OX40 (CD134), a costimulatory receptor. Intravenous ivuxolimab was administered to patients every 2 weeks at six dose levels: 0.01, 0.1, 0.3, 1.5, 3 and 10 mg/kg. Of the approximately 50 dose-escalation patients, hepatocellular carcinoma was present in around 20, melanoma in roughly 15, renal cell carcinoma in 9 and head and neck cancer in 9. In the dose-escalation cohort, approximately 82% of patients were male, and the mean age was approximately 55 years, with a range of roughly 23 to 85. Patients were allowed to have had prior anti-PD-1, anti-PD-L1 or anti-CTLA-4 therapy, and 40% of the dose-escalation patients had previously received checkpoint inhibitors. Three dose-escalation patients achieved partial responses, one with hepatocellular carcinoma and two with cutaneous melanoma. The point of sequencing TCRbeta in the periphery was to test whether ivuxolimab changed TCR sequence diversity and drove clonal T-cell expansion. The paper reports the monotherapy dose-escalation portion (N of about 50 patients) of the phase I ivuxolimab trial.

Study-level results and caveats: In the 0.1-3.0 mg/kg groups, partial responders were among the patients with the lowest normalized peripheral clonal expansion, particularly in CD8+ T cells. On average, CD8+ T cells showed more expanded clones than CD4+ T cells after ivuxolimab. The antigen specificity of the clonally expanded peripheral T cells was not determined. Clonal expansion of both CD4+ and CD8+ blood T cells was observed from baseline to week 6 at doses 0.1 to 3.0 mg/kg. Low levels of normalized T-cell clonal expansion were also seen in some nonresponding patients.

The trial excluded patients who had a history of autoimmune disease or who were on systemic immunosuppression. In every dose cohort, peripheral blood was drawn for TCR sequencing at baseline, cycle 4 day 1, and cycle 7 day 1. Samples came from an open-label, multicenter, first-in-human phase I dose-escalation trial of ivuxolimab. Adults with locally advanced or metastatic head and neck squamous cell, hepatocellular, melanoma or renal cell carcinoma were enrolled in the trial. CD4+ and CD8+ T cells were sorted separately from peripheral blood before TCR sequencing. This receptor chain uses TRBV19 and TRBJ2-7, and 8 bases in between align with TRBD2. The receptor's source is an adult with an advanced solid tumor such as melanoma, head and neck, liver or kidney cancer. This specimen was CD4+ or CD8+ T cells sorted from blood, taken in a trial of the OX40 agonist ivuxolimab. The DNA is as follows: TGTGCCAGTAGTATAGTACTAGCGGAGCCCCACTACGAGCAGTACTTC. It translates to CASSIVLAEPHYEQYF. Here the CDR3 is joined to the reference TRBV19 and TRBJ2-7 genes, and the full variable domain is: DGGITQSPKYLFRKEGQNVTLSCEQNLNHDAMYWYRQDPGQGLRLIYYSQIVNDFQKGDIAEGYSVSREKKESFPLTVTSAQKNPTAFYLCASSIVLAEPHYEQYFGPGTRLTVT.